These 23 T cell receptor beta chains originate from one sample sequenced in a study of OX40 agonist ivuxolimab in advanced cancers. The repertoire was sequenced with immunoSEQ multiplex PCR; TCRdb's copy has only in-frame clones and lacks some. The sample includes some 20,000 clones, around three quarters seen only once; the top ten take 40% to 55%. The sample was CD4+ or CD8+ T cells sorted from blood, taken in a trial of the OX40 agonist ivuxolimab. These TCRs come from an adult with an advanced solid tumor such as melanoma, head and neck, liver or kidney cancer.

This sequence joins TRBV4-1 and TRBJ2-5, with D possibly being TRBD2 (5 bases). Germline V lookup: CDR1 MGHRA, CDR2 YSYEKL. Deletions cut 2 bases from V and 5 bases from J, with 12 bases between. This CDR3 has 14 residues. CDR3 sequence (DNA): TGCGCCAGCAGCCAAACCGAGGGTTCGGAGACCCAGTACTTC. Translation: CASSQTEGSETQYF.

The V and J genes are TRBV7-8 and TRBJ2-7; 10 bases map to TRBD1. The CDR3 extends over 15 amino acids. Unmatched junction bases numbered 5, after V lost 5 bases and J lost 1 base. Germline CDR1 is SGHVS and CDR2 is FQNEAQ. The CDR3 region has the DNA TGTGCCAGCAGCCCTCGGACAGGGGGTTCCTACGAGCAGTACTTC. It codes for CASSPRTGGSYEQYF.

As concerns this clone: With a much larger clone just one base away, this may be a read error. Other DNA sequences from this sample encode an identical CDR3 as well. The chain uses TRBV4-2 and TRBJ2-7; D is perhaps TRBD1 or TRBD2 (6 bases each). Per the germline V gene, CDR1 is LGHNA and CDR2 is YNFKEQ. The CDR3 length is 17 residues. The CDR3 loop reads CASSEGQVGGAPYEQYF. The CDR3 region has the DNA TGTGCTAGCAGCGAGGGTCAGGTCGGGGGCGCGCCCTACGAGCAGTACTTC.

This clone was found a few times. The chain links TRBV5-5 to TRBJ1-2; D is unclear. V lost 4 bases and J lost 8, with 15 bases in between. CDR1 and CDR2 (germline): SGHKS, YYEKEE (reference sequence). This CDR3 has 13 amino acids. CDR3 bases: TGTGCCAGCAGCCCCGACCTAAATCGAGGCTACACCTTC. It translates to CASSPDLNRGYTF.

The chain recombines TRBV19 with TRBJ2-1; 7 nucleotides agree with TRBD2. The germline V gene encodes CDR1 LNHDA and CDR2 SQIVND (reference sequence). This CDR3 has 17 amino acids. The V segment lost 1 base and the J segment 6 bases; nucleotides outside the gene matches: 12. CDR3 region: CASSIAGGGSKPNEQFF. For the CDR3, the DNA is TGTGCCAGTAGTATAGCCGGAGGCGGGAGTAAGCCCAATGAGCAGTTCTTC.

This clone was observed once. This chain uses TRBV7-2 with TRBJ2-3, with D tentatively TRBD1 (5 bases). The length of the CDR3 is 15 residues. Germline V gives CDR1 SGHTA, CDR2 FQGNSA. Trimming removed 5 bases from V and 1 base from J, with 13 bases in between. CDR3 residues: CASSHVRAGTDTQYF. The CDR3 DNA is TGTGCCAGCAGCCACGTCAGGGCTGGCACAGATACGCAGTATTTT. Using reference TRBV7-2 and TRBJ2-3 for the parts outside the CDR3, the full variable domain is GAGVSQSPSNKVTEKGKDVELRCDPISGHTALYWYRQSLGQGLEFLIYFQGNSAPDKSGLPSDRFSAERTGGSVSTLTIQRTQQEDSAVYLCASSHVRAGTDTQYFGPGTRLTVL.

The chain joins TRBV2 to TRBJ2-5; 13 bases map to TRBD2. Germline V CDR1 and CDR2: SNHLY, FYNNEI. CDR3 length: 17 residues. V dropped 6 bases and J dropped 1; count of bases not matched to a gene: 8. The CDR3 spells CASSAGTSGALQETQYF. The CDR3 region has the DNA TGTGCCAGCAGCGCCGGGACTAGCGGGGCACTCCAAGAGACCCAGTACTTC. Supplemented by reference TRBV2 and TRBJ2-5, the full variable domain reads EPEVTQTPSHQVTQMGQEVILRCVPISNHLYFYWYRQILGQKVEFLVSFYNNEISEKSEIFDDQFSVERPDGSNFTLKIRSTKLEDSAMYFCASSAGTSGALQETQYFGPGTRLLVL.

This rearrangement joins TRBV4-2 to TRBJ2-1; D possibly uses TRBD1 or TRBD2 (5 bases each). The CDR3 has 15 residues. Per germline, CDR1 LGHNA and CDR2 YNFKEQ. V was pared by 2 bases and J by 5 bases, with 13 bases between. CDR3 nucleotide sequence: TGTGCCAGCAGCCAAACCGGGACCGGACACAATGAGCAGTTCTTC. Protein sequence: CASSQTGTGHNEQFF.

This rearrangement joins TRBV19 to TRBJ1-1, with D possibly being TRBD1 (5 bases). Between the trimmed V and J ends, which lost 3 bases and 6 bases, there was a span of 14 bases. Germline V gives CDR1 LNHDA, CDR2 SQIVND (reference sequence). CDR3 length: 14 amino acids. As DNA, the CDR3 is TGTGCCAGTAGTATGGCGGCAGGGTCCGCTGAAGCTTTCTTT. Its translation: CASSMAAGSAEAFF.

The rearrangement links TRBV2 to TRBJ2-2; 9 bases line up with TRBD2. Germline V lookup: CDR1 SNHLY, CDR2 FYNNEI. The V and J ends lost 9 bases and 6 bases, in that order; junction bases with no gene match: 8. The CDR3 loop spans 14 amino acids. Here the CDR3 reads CASGVGTSPGELFF. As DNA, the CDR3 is TGTGCCAGTGGTGTGGGGACTAGCCCCGGGGAGCTGTTTTTT.

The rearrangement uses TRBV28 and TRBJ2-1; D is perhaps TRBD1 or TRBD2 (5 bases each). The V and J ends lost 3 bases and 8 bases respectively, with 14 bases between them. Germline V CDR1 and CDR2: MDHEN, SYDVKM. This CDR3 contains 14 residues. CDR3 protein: CASSLSGLRYEQFF. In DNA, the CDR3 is TGTGCCAGCAGTTTGTCGGGGCTCCGCTATGAGCAGTTCTTC. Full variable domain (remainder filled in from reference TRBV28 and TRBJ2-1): DVKVTQSSRYLVKRTGEKVFLECVQDMDHENMFWYRQDPGLGLRLIYFSYDVKMKEKGDIPEGYSVSREKKERFSLILESASTNQTSMYLCASSLSGLRYEQFFGPGTRLTVL.

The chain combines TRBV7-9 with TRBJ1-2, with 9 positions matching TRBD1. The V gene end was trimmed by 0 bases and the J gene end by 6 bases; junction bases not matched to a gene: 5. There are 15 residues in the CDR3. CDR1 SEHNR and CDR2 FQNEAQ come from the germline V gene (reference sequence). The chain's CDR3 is CASSLARGQGHGYTF. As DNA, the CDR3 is TGTGCCAGCAGCTTAGCTAGGGGACAGGGACATGGCTACACCTTC.

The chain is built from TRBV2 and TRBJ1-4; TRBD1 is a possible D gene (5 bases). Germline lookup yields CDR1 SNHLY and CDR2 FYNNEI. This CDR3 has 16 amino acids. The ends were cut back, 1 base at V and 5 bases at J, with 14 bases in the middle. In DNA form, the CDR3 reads TGTGCCAGCAGTGAAGGGAGGCAGGGCATAAATGAAAAACTGTTTTTT. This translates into CASSEGRQGINEKLFF.

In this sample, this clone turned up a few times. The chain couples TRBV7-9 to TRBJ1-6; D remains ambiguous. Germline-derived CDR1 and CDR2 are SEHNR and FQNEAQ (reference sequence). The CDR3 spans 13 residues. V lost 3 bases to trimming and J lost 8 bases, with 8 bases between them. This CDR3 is CASSFSSDSPLHF. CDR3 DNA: TGTGCCAGCAGCTTTAGTAGTGATTCACCCCTCCACTTT.

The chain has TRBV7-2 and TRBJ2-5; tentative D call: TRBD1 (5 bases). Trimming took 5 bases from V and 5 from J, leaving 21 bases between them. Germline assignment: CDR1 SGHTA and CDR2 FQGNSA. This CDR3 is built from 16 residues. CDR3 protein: CASSQLPYGAGETQYF. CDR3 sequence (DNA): TGTGCCAGCAGCCAACTGCCATATGGAGCAGGGGAGACCCAGTACTTC.

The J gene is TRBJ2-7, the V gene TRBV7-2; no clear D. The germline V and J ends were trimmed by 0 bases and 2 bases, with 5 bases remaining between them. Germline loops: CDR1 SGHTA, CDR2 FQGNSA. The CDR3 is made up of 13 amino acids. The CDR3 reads CASSLAHTYEQYF. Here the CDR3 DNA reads TGTGCCAGCAGCTTAGCACATACCTACGAGCAGTACTTC.

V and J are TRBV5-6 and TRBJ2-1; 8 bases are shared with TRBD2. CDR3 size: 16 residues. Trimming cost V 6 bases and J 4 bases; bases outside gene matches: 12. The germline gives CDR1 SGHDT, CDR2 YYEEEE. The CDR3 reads CASTLMTGGVYNEQFF. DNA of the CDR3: TGTGCCAGCACCCTTATGACGGGAGGGGTGTACAATGAGCAGTTCTTC.

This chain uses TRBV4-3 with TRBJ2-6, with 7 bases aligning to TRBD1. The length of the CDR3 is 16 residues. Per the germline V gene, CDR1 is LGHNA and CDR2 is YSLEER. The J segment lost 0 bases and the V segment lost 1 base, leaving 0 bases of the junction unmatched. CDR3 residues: CASSQAGGSGANVLTF. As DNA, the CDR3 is TGCGCCAGCAGCCAAGCAGGGGGCTCTGGGGCCAACGTCCTGACTTTC.

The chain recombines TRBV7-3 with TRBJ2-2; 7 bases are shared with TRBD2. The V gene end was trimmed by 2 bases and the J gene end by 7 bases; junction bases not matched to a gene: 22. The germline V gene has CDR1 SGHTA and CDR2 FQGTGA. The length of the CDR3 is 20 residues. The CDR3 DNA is TGTGCCAGCAGCTTATATCTCTGGGGAGAACCGGGACTAAGAGGCGGGGAGCTGTTTTTT. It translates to CASSLYLWGEPGLRGGELFF.

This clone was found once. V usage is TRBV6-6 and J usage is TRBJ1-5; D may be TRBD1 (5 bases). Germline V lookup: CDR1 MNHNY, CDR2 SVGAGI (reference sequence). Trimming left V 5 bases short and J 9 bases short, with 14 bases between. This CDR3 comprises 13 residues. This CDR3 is CASSPRWGGPQHF. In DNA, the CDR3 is TGTGCCAGCAGTCCTCGATGGGGGGGGCCCCAGCATTTT.

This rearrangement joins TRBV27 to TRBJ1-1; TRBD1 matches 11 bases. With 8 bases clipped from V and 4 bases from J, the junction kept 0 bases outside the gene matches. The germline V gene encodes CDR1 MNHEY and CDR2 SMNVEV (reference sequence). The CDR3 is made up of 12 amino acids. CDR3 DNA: TGTGCCAGCGGACAGGGGGCCACTGAAGCTTTCTTT. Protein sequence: CASGQGATEAFF.

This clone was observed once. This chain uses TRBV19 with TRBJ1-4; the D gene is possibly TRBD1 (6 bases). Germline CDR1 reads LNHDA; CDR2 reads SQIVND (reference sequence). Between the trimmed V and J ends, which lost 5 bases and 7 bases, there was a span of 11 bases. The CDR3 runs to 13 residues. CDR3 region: CASSDRMGEKLFF. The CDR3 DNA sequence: TGTGCCAGTAGTGACAGGATGGGTGAAAAACTGTTTTTT.

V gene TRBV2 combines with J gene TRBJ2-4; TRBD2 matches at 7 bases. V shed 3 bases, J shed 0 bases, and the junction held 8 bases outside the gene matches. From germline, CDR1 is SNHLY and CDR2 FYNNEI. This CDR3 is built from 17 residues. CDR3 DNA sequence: TGTGCCAGCAGTGACCTCGGGACTACTCTAGCCAAAAACATTCAGTACTTC. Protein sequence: CASSDLGTTLAKNIQYF. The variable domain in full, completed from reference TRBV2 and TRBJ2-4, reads EPEVTQTPSHQVTQMGQEVILRCVPISNHLYFYWYRQILGQKVEFLVSFYNNEISEKSEIFDDQFSVERPDGSNFTLKIRSTKLEDSAMYFCASSDLGTTLAKNIQYFGAGTRLSVL.